Listed below are T cell receptor beta chains from one sample, sequenced in a study of shared clonotypes between healthy human individuals. TCRdb keeps only in-frame clones here, not all; method: immunoSEQ multiplex PCR. The sample carries roughly 720,000 clones, roughly 91% recorded once. The sequenced material came from memory CD8+ T cells from PBMCs. The source of these receptors is a young man in good health. Some clones in this sample may be carry-over from other donors' samples. CDR3s include the opening cysteine and the closing phenylalanine or tryptophan. Each record gives: J gene, clone size, D gene, V gene, CDR3 protein, CDR3 DNA. D genes are given only for firm matches. Size tells how often a clone was seen (once, few, many) or the class of an expanded clone, and some rows leave it out.

j_gene: TRBJ1-2
abundance: .
d_gene: .
v_gene: TRBV7-9
CDR3aa: CASSLEGTYGYTF
CDR3nt: TGTGCCAGCAGCTTAGAGGGTACCTATGGCTACACCTTC

j_gene: TRBJ1-2
abundance: .
d_gene: .
v_gene: TRBV28
CDR3aa: CASSLRWQIPNYGYTF
CDR3nt: TGTGCCAGCAGTTTAAGGTGGCAGATACCTAACTATGGCTACACCTTC

j_gene: TRBJ2-7
abundance: .
d_gene: .
v_gene: TRBV6-6
CDR3aa: CASSYDGTGNSYEQYF
CDR3nt: TGTGCCAGCAGTTACGATGGGACGGGAAACTCCTACGAGCAGTACTTC

j_gene: TRBJ2-1
abundance: .
d_gene: .
v_gene: TRBV29-1
CDR3aa: CSVEDPGRVQFF
CDR3nt: TGCAGCGTTGAAGATCCCGGAAGGGTGCAGTTCTTC

j_gene: TRBJ2-7
abundance: .
d_gene: .
v_gene: TRBV28
CDR3aa: CAGRRDSNSYEQYF
CDR3nt: TGTGCCGGTCGGAGGGACAGCAACTCCTACGAGCAGTACTTC

j_gene: TRBJ2-1
abundance: .
d_gene: .
v_gene: TRBV7-9
CDR3aa: CASSPRTLNNEQFF
CDR3nt: TGTGCCAGCAGCCCTAGGACATTAAACAATGAGCAGTTCTTC

j_gene: TRBJ1-2
abundance: .
d_gene: TRBD1
v_gene: TRBV27
CDR3aa: CATSWGTGGNYGYTF
CDR3nt: TGTGCCACCTCGTGGGGGACAGGGGGCAACTATGGCTACACCTTC

j_gene: TRBJ2-4
abundance: .
d_gene: .
v_gene: TRBV23-1
CDR3aa: CASGPTPRVAREPPKNIQYF
CDR3nt: TGCGCCAGCGGACCGACACCGAGGGTTGCGCGCGAGCCCCCCAAAAACATTCAGTACTTC

j_gene: TRBJ2-2
abundance: .
d_gene: .
v_gene: TRBV5-8
CDR3aa: CASSSLYGSGGELFF
CDR3nt: TGTGCCAGCAGCTCCCTATATGGGAGTGGCGGGGAGCTGTTTTTT

j_gene: TRBJ2-1
abundance: .
d_gene: TRBD2
v_gene: TRBV9
CDR3aa: CASSAGLAANEQFF
CDR3nt: TGTGCCAGCAGCGCGGGACTAGCGGCGAATGAGCAGTTCTTC

j_gene: TRBJ2-7
abundance: once
d_gene: TRBD1
v_gene: TRBV28
CDR3aa: CASSLRGTGAYEQYF
CDR3nt: TGTGCCAGCAGTTTACGAGGGACAGGGGCCTACGAGCAGTACTTC

j_gene: TRBJ2-1
abundance: .
d_gene: .
v_gene: TRBV27
CDR3aa: CASSLRQSSYNEQFF
CDR3nt: TGTGCCAGCAGTTTACGCCAAAGCTCCTACAATGAGCAGTTCTTC

j_gene: TRBJ1-4
abundance: .
d_gene: .
v_gene: TRBV27
CDR3aa: CASSIRGGSEKLFF
CDR3nt: TGTGCCAGCAGTATAAGGGGCGGGAGTGAAAAACTGTTTTTT

j_gene: TRBJ2-7
abundance: .
d_gene: TRBD1
v_gene: TRBV7-9
CDR3aa: CASSPGLRDRAYEQYF
CDR3nt: TGTGCCAGCAGCCCAGGGCTTCGCGACAGGGCCTACGAGCAGTACTTC

j_gene: TRBJ1-1
abundance: .
d_gene: .
v_gene: TRBV27
CDR3aa: CASSIAVAYTEAFF
CDR3nt: TGTGCCAGCAGTATTGCGGTCGCGTACACTGAAGCTTTCTTT

j_gene: TRBJ1-1
abundance: few
d_gene: .
v_gene: TRBV14
CDR3aa: CASSQTGRPNTEAFF
CDR3nt: TGTGCCAGCAGTCAAACAGGACGGCCGAACACTGAAGCTTTCTTT

j_gene: TRBJ2-7
abundance: once
d_gene: .
v_gene: TRBV10-3
CDR3aa: CAITVAGTYEQYF
CDR3nt: TGTGCCATCACAGTCGCAGGGACCTACGAGCAGTACTTC

j_gene: TRBJ2-7
abundance: .
d_gene: .
v_gene: TRBV5-1
CDR3aa: CASRPRWESSYEQYF
CDR3nt: TGCGCCAGCAGGCCCAGGTGGGAGTCCTCCTACGAGCAGTACTTC

j_gene: TRBJ2-7
abundance: once
d_gene: .
v_gene: TRBV4-1
CDR3aa: CASGEPGGTYEQYF
CDR3nt: TGCGCCAGCGGGGAACCAGGGGGGACCTACGAGCAGTACTTC

j_gene: TRBJ2-1
abundance: .
d_gene: .
v_gene: TRBV5-1
CDR3aa: CASSEFGVDEQFF
CDR3nt: TGCGCCAGCAGCGAGTTTGGGGTGGATGAGCAGTTCTTC

j_gene: TRBJ1-2
abundance: few
d_gene: TRBD1
v_gene: TRBV6-5
CDR3aa: CASSYTRQGNYGYTF
CDR3nt: TGTGCCAGCAGTTACACCCGACAGGGAAACTATGGCTACACCTTC

j_gene: TRBJ1-1
abundance: .
d_gene: .
v_gene: TRBV7-3
CDR3aa: CASRLRPTNTEAFF
CDR3nt: TGTGCCAGCAGACTTAGGCCAACGAACACTGAAGCTTTCTTT

j_gene: TRBJ2-7
abundance: .
d_gene: TRBD1
v_gene: TRBV4-1
CDR3aa: CASSQAQVTRDRGYEQYF
CDR3nt: TGCGCCAGCAGCCAAGCGCAAGTTACGAGGGACAGGGGATACGAGCAGTACTTC

j_gene: TRBJ1-2
abundance: .
d_gene: .
v_gene: TRBV21-1
CDR3aa: CASTLTGGGYGYTF
CDR3nt: TGTGCCAGCACCCTGACAGGGGGTGGCTATGGCTACACCTTC

j_gene: TRBJ2-7
abundance: .
d_gene: .
v_gene: TRBV7-2
CDR3aa: CASSLTGYRYEQYF
CDR3nt: TGTGCCAGCAGCCTCACGGGGTATCGCTACGAGCAGTACTTC

j_gene: TRBJ2-7
abundance: .
d_gene: .
v_gene: TRBV27
CDR3aa: CASSLGNEQYF
CDR3nt: TGTGCCAGCAGTTTGGGCAACGAGCAGTACTTC

j_gene: TRBJ2-5
abundance: once
d_gene: TRBD1
v_gene: TRBV27
CDR3aa: CASSTGTGKMETQYF
CDR3nt: TGTGCCAGCAGTACCGGGACAGGGAAGATGGAGACCCAGTACTTC

j_gene: TRBJ2-2
abundance: once
d_gene: TRBD2
v_gene: TRBV7-8
CDR3aa: CASSRGAGGGGELFF
CDR3nt: TGTGCCAGCAGTCGCGGAGCGGGAGGTGGCGGGGAGCTGTTTTTT

j_gene: TRBJ1-3
abundance: .
d_gene: TRBD1
v_gene: TRBV7-3
CDR3aa: CASSSTGSGNTIYF
CDR3nt: TGTGCCAGCAGCTCGACAGGGTCTGGAAACACCATATATTTT

j_gene: TRBJ1-1
abundance: .
d_gene: .
v_gene: TRBV19
CDR3aa: CASSRLVTGTQNTEAFF
CDR3nt: TGTGCCAGTAGCCGACTAGTAACAGGGACCCAGAACACTGAAGCTTTCTTT

j_gene: TRBJ2-5
abundance: few
d_gene: TRBD2
v_gene: TRBV30
CDR3aa: CAWGEGSGTETQYF
CDR3nt: TGTGCCTGGGGCGAGGGTAGCGGGACGGAGACCCAGTACTTC

j_gene: TRBJ2-7
abundance: few
d_gene: TRBD1
v_gene: TRBV4-1
CDR3aa: CASSLGQGTIYEQYF
CDR3nt: TGCGCCAGCAGCCTAGGACAGGGGACTATCTACGAGCAGTACTTC

j_gene: TRBJ1-1
abundance: .
d_gene: .
v_gene: TRBV27
CDR3aa: CASSPLTRYTEAFF
CDR3nt: TGTGCCAGCAGTCCCTTGACAAGATACACTGAAGCTTTCTTT